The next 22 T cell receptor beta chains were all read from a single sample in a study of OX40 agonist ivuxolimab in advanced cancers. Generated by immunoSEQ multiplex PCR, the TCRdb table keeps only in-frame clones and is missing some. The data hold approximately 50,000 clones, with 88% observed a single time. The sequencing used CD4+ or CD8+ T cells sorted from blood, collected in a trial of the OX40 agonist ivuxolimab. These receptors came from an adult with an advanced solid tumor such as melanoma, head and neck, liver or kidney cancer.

CDR3 residues: CASSQLSLSGNTIYF. CDR3 nucleotide sequence: TGTGCCAGCAGCCAACTAAGCCTCTCTGGAAACACCATATATTTT. The chain has TRBV14 and TRBJ1-3; no reliable D call. The CDR3 runs to 15 residues. Per the germline V gene, CDR1 is SGHDN and CDR2 is FVKESK. The ends were cut back, 2 bases at V and 0 bases at J, with 8 bases in the middle.

Here the CDR3 reads CASSRGTTISYNEQFF. CDR3 nucleotide sequence: TGTGCCAGCAGCCGGGGGACTACCATATCCTACAATGAGCAGTTCTTC. The chain is built from TRBV7-2 and TRBJ2-1; 7 nucleotides match TRBD2. V shed 5 bases and J 1 base; nucleotides not matched to a gene: 8. Germline V gene lookup returns CDR1 SGHTA and CDR2 FQGNSA. The CDR3 length is 16 residues. Looking up the rest from reference TRBV7-2 and TRBJ2-1 gives the full variable domain: GAGVSQSPSNKVTEKGKDVELRCDPISGHTALYWYRQSLGQGLEFLIYFQGNSAPDKSGLPSDRFSAERTGGSVSTLTIQRTQQEDSAVYLCASSRGTTISYNEQFFGPGTRLTVL.

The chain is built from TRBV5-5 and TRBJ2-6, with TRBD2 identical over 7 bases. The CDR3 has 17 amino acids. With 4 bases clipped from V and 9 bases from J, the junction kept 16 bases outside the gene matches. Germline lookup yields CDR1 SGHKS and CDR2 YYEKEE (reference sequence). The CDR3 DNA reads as TGTGCCAGCAGCCCTAGCGGAGTCCCTGGCGTCGGCAACGTCCTGACTTTC. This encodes CASSPSGVPGVGNVLTF.

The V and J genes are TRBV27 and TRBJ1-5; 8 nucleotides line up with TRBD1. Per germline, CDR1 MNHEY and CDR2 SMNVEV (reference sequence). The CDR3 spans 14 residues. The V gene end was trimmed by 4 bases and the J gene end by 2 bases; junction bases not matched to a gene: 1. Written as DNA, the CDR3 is TGTGCCAGCAGTTCGGGACAGGGCAATCAGCCCCAGCATTTT. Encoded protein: CASSSGQGNQPQHF.

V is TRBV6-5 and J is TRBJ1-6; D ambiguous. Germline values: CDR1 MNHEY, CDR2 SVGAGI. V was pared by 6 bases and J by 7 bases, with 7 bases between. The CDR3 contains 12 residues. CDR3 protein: CASRAGNSPLHF. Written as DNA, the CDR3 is TGTGCCAGCAGGGCAGGAAATTCACCCCTCCACTTT.

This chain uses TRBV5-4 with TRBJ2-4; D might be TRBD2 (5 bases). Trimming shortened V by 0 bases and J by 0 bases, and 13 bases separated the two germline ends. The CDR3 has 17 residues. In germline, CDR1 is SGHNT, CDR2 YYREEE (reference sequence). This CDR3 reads CASSLDGGSLAKNIQYF. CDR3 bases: TGTGCCAGCAGCTTGGACGGAGGTTCACTAGCCAAAAACATTCAGTACTTC.

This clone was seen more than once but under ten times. CDR3 in amino acids: CASTLGPSGGTNQPQHF. As DNA, the CDR3 is TGTGCCAGTACCCTAGGCCCGTCAGGGGGGACGAATCAGCCCCAGCATTTT. V is TRBV19 and J is TRBJ1-5; 7 positions match TRBD1. The germline gives CDR1 LNHDA, CDR2 SQIVND (reference sequence). The V segment lost 7 bases and the J segment 4 bases; nucleotides outside the gene matches: 16. The CDR3 runs 17 residues.

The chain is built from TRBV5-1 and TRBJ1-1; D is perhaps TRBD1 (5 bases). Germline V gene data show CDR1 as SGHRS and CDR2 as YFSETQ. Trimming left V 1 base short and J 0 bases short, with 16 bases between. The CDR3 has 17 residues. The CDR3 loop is CASSLMAGRRVNTEAFF. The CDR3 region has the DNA TGCGCCAGCAGCTTGATGGCAGGGAGAAGGGTGAACACTGAAGCTTTCTTT.

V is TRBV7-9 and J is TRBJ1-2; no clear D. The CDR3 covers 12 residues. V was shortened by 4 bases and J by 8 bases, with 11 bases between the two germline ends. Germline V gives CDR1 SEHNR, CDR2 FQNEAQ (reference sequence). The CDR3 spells CASSWEAGGYTF. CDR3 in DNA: TGTGCCAGCAGCTGGGAGGCGGGGGGCTACACCTTC.

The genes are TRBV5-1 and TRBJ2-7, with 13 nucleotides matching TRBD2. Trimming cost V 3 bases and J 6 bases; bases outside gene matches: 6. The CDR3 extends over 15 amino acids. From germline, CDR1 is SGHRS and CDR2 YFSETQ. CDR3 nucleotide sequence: TGCGCCAGCAGCTCGGGACTAGCGGGACTCGGCGAGCAGTACTTC. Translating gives CASSSGLAGLGEQYF.

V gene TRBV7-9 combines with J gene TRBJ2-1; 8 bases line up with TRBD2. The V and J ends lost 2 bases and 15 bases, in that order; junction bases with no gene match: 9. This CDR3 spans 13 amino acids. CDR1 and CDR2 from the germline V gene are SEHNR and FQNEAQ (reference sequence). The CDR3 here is CASSLQVAGMWFF. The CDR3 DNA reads TGTGCCAGCAGCTTACAGGTAGCGGGAATGTGGTTCTTC.

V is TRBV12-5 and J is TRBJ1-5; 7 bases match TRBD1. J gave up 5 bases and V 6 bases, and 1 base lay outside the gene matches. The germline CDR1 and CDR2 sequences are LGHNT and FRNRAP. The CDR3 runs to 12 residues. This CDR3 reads CASGTGYQPQHF. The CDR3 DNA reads TGTGCTAGTGGGACAGGGTATCAGCCCCAGCATTTT.

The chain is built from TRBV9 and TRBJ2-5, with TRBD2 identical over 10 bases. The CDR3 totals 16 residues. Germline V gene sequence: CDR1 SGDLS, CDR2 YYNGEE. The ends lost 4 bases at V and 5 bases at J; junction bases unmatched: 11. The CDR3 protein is CASSKGGTSVGETQYF. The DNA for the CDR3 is TGTGCCAGCAGCAAAGGCGGGACTAGCGTAGGGGAGACCCAGTACTTC.

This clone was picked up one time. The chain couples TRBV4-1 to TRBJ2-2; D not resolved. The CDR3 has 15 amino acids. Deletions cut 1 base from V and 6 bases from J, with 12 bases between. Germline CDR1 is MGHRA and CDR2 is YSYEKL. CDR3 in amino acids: CASSQVFLFPGELFF. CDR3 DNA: TGCGCCAGCAGCCAAGTATTTTTATTCCCCGGGGAGCTGTTTTTT.

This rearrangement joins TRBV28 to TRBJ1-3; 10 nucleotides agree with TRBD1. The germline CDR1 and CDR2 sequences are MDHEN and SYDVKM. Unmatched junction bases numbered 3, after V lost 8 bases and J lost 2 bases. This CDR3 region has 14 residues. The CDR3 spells CASRQGATGNTIYF. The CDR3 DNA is TGTGCCAGCCGACAGGGGGCAACTGGAAACACCATATATTTT.

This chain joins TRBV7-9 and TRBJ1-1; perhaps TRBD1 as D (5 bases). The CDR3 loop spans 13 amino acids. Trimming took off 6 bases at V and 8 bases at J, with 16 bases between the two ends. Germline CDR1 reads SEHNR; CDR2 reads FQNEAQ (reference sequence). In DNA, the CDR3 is TGTGCCAGCAGGGACCGGGACTCCGGGGAAGCTTTCTTT. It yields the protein CASRDRDSGEAFF.

CDR3 DNA sequence: TGTGCCAGCAGTCTCGGACTAGTCCCTCGTACGCAGTATTTT. Its translation is CASSLGLVPRTQYF. The V gene is TRBV27, the J gene TRBJ2-3; TRBD2 matches at 7 bases. V lost 5 bases, J lost 8 bases, and 10 bases stayed unmatched. Looked up from germline, CDR1 is MNHEY and CDR2 is SMNVEV (reference sequence). This CDR3 is built from 14 residues.

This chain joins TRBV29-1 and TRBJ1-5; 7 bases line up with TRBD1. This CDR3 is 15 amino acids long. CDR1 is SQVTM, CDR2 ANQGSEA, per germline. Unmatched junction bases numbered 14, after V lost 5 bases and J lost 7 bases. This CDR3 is CSVSTGAANRQPQHF. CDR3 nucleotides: TGCAGCGTTTCAACAGGGGCCGCTAATAGACAGCCCCAGCATTTT.

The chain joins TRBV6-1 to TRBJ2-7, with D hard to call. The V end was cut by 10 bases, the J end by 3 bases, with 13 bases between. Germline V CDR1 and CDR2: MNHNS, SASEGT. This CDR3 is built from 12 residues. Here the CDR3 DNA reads TGTGCCACCCGGACGGTGAGCTACGAGCAGTACTTC. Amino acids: CATRTVSYEQYF.

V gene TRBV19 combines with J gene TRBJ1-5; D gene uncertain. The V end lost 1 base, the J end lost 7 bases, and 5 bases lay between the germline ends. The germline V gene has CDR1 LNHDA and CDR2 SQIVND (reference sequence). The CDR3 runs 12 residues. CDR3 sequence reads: CASSIGGQPQHF. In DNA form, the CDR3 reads TGTGCCAGTAGTATAGGGGGACAGCCCCAGCATTTT.

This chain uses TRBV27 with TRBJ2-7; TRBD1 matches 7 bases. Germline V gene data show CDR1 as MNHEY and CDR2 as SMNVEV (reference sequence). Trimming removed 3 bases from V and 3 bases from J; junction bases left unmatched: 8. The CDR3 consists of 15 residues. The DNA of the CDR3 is TGTGCCAGCAGTTTCGGATGGGACAGAGTCTACGAGCAGTACTTC. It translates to CASSFGWDRVYEQYF.

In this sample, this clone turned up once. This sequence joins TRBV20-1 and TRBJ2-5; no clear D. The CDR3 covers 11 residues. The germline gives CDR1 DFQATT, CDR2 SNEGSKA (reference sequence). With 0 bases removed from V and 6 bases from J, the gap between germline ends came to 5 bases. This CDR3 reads CSARDGQTQYF. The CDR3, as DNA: TGCAGTGCTAGAGATGGGCAGACCCAGTACTTC.